The 25 T cell receptor beta chains below were found in one sample sequenced in a study of T-cell memory formation after mild COVID-19. TCRdb re-derived calls from the 5' RACE reads in MiXCR, one entry per CDR3 protein. The repertoire holds 300,000 to 400,000 distinct CDR3 sequences, with 13% as singletons. Sequenced: PBMCs or a T cell subset sorted from them (not recorded which). These receptor sequences come from a man aged 18-30 years who had mild COVID-19 (a few samples of this study predate the infection). Cell type and time point are not known.

The gene calls are TRBV12-3 or TRBV12-4 and TRBJ2-5, with a weak D call TRBD2 (5 bases). V was shortened by 5 bases and J by 0 bases, with 16 bases between the two germline ends. There are 16 residues in the CDR3. CDR3 sequence: CASSPREGGNQETQYF. For the CDR3, the DNA is TGTGCCAGCAGTCCTCGGGAAGGCGGCAACCAAGAGACCCAGTACTTC.

This clonotype appeared a few times. The chain links TRBV6-5 to TRBJ2-7; D call uncertain. CDR1 MNHEY and CDR2 SVGAGI come from the germline V gene. Trimming cost V 8 bases and J 0 bases, with 11 bases left between them. The CDR3 runs 13 residues. The CDR3 reads CASSRALSYEQYF. The CDR3 DNA reads as TGTGCCAGCTCCCGGGCCCTCTCCTACGAGCAGTACTTC.

This clonotype occurred a few times. The chain links TRBV14 to TRBJ2-7, with D tentatively TRBD2 (6 bases). This CDR3 is built from 16 residues. The germline CDR1 and CDR2 sequences are SGHDN and FVKESK. With 0 bases removed from V and 5 bases from J, the gap between germline ends came to 17 bases. In DNA form, the CDR3 reads TGTGCCAGCAGCCAAGATCTCGGCCGGAGGGAGAACGAGCAGTACGTC. This translates into CASSQDLGRRENEQYV.

The rearrangement joins TRBV30 to TRBJ2-3; D is uncertain. Germline CDR1 and CDR2: GTSNPN and SVGIG (reference sequence). V was clipped by 6 bases and J by 1 base, with 8 bases between them. CDR3 length equals 12 residues. The CDR3 spells CACGMGTDTQYF. CDR3 sequence (DNA): TGTGCCTGCGGAATGGGCACAGATACGCAGTATTTT.

This clonotype came up a few times. CDR3 in amino acids: CSAELRGVPSSYEQYF. DNA for the CDR3: TGCAGTGCCGAACTCCGGGGGGTCCCATCCTCCTACGAGCAGTACTTC. The chain recombines TRBV20-1 with TRBJ2-7, with TRBD2 matching over 7 bases. The CDR3 has 16 amino acids. V dropped 6 bases and J dropped 0; count of bases not matched to a gene: 14. Germline loops: CDR1 DFQATT, CDR2 SNEGSKA (reference sequence).

This clonotype has only a few counts. The gene calls are TRBV2 and TRBJ2-2; no reliable D call. V was shortened by 3 bases and J by 7 bases, with 6 bases between the two germline ends. The CDR3 spans 12 residues. Germline loops: CDR1 SNHLY, CDR2 FYNNEI. The DNA of the CDR3 is TGTGCCAGCAGTGATTCCGGCGGGGAGCTGTTTTTT. It yields the protein CASSDSGGELFF.

This clonotype has only one observation. The V call is TRBV7-6, the J call TRBJ2-2; D not certain. Trimming took off 2 bases at V and 6 bases at J, with 7 bases between the two ends. The CDR3 has 13 residues. Germline CDR1 and CDR2: SGHVS and FNYEAQ. The CDR3 DNA follows: TGTGCCAGCAGCTTAATCCGAGCCGGGGAGCTGTTTTTT. Translation gives CASSLIRAGELFF.

The chain couples TRBV7-6 to TRBJ2-1; 13 bases align to TRBD2. J lost 12 bases, V lost 5 bases, and 16 bases had no gene match. There are 17 residues in the CDR3. Per the germline V gene, CDR1 is SGHVS and CDR2 is FNYEAQ. CDR3 DNA: TGTGCCAGCAGCCCTCGAGGCGGGACTAGCGGGGAAGGTGGGCAGTTCTTC. Amino acid sequence: CASSPRGGTSGEGGQFF.

The chain couples TRBV7-3 to TRBJ2-3; perhaps TRBD2 as D (7 bases). The CDR3 has 14 amino acids. The germline V and J ends were trimmed by 5 bases and 4 bases, with 13 bases remaining between them. Germline CDR1 SGHTA, CDR2 FQGTGA. CDR3 amino acids: CASSGGAGADTQYF. In DNA form, the CDR3 reads TGTGCCAGCAGCGGGGGGGCAGGGGCAGATACGCAGTATTTT.

The chain links TRBV20-1 to TRBJ2-3; perhaps D is TRBD1 or TRBD2 (7 bases each). The CDR3 has 17 amino acids. The germline V gene encodes CDR1 DFQATT and CDR2 SNEGSKA (reference sequence). Trimming pared 0 bases from V and 0 bases from J, leaving 16 bases between. The chain's CDR3 is CSARDSRGTTSTDTQYF. The CDR3 DNA follows: TGCAGTGCTAGAGATTCCAGGGGGACTACTAGCACAGATACGCAGTATTTT.

This clonotype was observed a few times. This chain links TRBV29-1 with TRBJ2-1; D unclear. This CDR3 is 13 amino acids long. The V gene's germline CDR1 is SQVTM and CDR2 ANQGSEA. The V end lost 5 bases, the J end lost 1 base, and 9 bases lay between the germline ends. DNA for the CDR3: TGCAGCGTTAGAAGGGTATCCTACAATGAGCAGTTCTTC. Translation gives CSVRRVSYNEQFF.

In its sample, this clonotype was seen a few times. This chain uses TRBV7-2 with TRBJ1-3; no definite D call. V was shortened by 5 bases and J by 4 bases, with 21 bases between the two germline ends. The CDR3 covers 17 residues. The germline gives CDR1 SGHTA, CDR2 FQGNSA. The chain's CDR3 is CASSRTVPTGGGNTIYF. In nucleotides, the CDR3 is TGTGCCAGCAGCCGCACCGTACCAACGGGCGGGGGAAACACCATATATTTT.

This clonotype was counted many times. The chain carries TRBV7-8 and TRBJ2-5; D might be TRBD1 or TRBD2, each matching 5 bases. Germline values: CDR1 SGHVS, CDR2 FQNEAQ. Between the trimmed V and J ends, which lost 3 bases and 7 bases, there was a span of 15 bases. The CDR3 runs to 14 residues. CDR3 sequence: CASSFRDLKRTQYF. Written as DNA, the CDR3 is TGTGCCAGCAGCTTCCGGGACCTCAAGCGGACCCAGTACTTC.

V usage is TRBV11-2 and J usage is TRBJ2-1, with 9 bases matching TRBD2. The CDR3 consists of 18 residues. V was pared by 3 bases and J by 4 bases, with 13 bases of the junction left unmatched. CDR1 and CDR2 (germline): SGHAT, FQNNGV. In DNA form, the CDR3 reads TGTGCCAGCAGCTTGGGGCGGTCCGGCGGGGGGGCGTACAATGAGCAGTTCTTC. Its protein product is CASSLGRSGGGAYNEQFF.

The sample holds a few counts of this clonotype. V gene TRBV7-2 combines with J gene TRBJ2-1, with 7 nucleotides matching TRBD1. The length of the CDR3 is 15 residues. Trimming took 3 bases from V and 2 from J; bases not matched to a gene: 4. CDR1 SGHTA and CDR2 FQGNSA come from the germline V gene. The CDR3 coding sequence is TGTGCCAGCAGCTTTCGACAGGGACCCTACAATGAGCAGTTCTTC. This encodes CASSFRQGPYNEQFF.

The rearrangement uses TRBV24-1 and TRBJ1-5; D is perhaps TRBD1 (5 bases). Trimming took 5 bases from V and 1 from J, leaving 8 bases between them. This CDR3 region has 14 residues. Per the germline V gene, CDR1 is KGHDR and CDR2 is SFDVKD. The CDR3 reads CATSAGMSNQPQHF. The CDR3 DNA reads TGTGCCACCAGTGCAGGGATGAGCAATCAGCCCCAGCATTTT.

This clonotype has only a few counts. The chain links TRBV4-3 to TRBJ1-3; tentative D call: TRBD1 (6 bases). The germline V gene has CDR1 LGHNA and CDR2 YSLEER. With 1 base removed from V and 2 bases from J, the gap between germline ends came to 12 bases. This CDR3 spans 16 amino acids. This chain's CDR3 is CASSQGRQVAGNTIYF. DNA for the CDR3: TGCGCCAGCAGCCAAGGGAGACAGGTAGCTGGAAACACCATATATTTT.

In its sample, this clonotype was seen a few times. The gene calls are TRBV3-1 and TRBJ2-5, with D possibly matching TRBD2 (6 bases). This CDR3 contains 13 residues. CDR1 and CDR2 (germline): LGHDT, YNNKEL (reference sequence). Trimming took 4 bases from V and 5 from J, leaving 11 bases between them. The CDR3, as DNA: TGTGCCAGCAGCCCTTGGGCGGGGGAGACCCAGTACTTC. This codes for CASSPWAGETQYF.

V is TRBV3-1 and J is TRBJ1-1; TRBD1 matches 10 bases. From germline, CDR1 is LGHDT and CDR2 YNNKEL (reference sequence). Losses at the gene ends were 4 bases for V and 6 bases for J; bases not matched to a gene: 5. The CDR3 runs 14 residues. The DNA for the CDR3 is TGTGCCAGCAGCCCGAGGGACAGGGGCTCTGAAGCTTTCTTT. It codes for CASSPRDRGSEAFF.

In this sample, this clonotype turned up once. V is TRBV2 and J is TRBJ1-5; 8 nucleotides align to TRBD1. CDR3 length equals 16 residues. With 5 bases clipped from V and 5 bases from J, the junction kept 11 bases outside the gene matches. CDR1 SNHLY and CDR2 FYNNEI come from the germline V gene. CDR3 sequence (DNA): TGTGCCAGCAGTTCCCAGGGGGCTAGTTTATATCAGCCCCAGCATTTT. Amino acid sequence: CASSSQGASLYQPQHF.

In its sample, this clonotype was seen many times. V and J are TRBV7-9 and TRBJ2-1; weak D call: TRBD1 (6 bases). This CDR3 has 14 residues. V dropped 3 bases and J dropped 9 bases, with 15 bases sitting between them. Per the germline V gene, CDR1 is SEHNR and CDR2 is FQNEAQ (reference sequence). Written as DNA, the CDR3 is TGTGCCAGCAGCTTTCCGGAGCAAGGGGGTGAGCAGTTCTTC. This sequence encodes CASSFPEQGGEQFF.

There are a few counts of this clonotype. The chain carries TRBV7-8 and TRBJ1-1; possibly TRBD1 for D (6 bases). CDR1 is SGHVS and CDR2 is FQNEAQ in the germline V gene. Trimming stripped 5 bases from V and 6 bases from J, with 25 bases between. The CDR3 spans 17 residues. The CDR3 DNA sequence: TGTGCCAGCAGCGCGAAGCGGGTACTATTCAGGGGCCCTGAAGCTTTCTTT. Translation gives CASSAKRVLFRGPEAFF.

Ten or more counts support this clonotype. The chain recombines TRBV5-1 with TRBJ2-7; either TRBD1 or TRBD2 may fit D (5 bases each). V dropped 0 bases and J dropped 2 bases, with 12 bases sitting between them. In germline, CDR1 is SGHRS, CDR2 YFSETQ. The CDR3 is made up of 15 amino acids. CDR3 DNA sequence: TGCGCCAGCAGCTTGGACGGGACCCCCACCTACGAGCAGTACGTC. It specifies CASSLDGTPTYEQYV.

V and J are TRBV7-8 and TRBJ2-3; 8 nucleotides align to TRBD1. The CDR3 is made up of 16 amino acids. Losses at the gene ends were 0 bases for V and 6 bases for J; bases not matched to a gene: 8. Per germline, CDR1 SGHVS and CDR2 FQNEAQ. The CDR3, as DNA: TGTGCCAGCAGCTTAGCGTCTCAGGGGGCGAAGGATACGCAGTATTTT. The encoded protein is CASSLASQGAKDTQYF.

The chain uses TRBV7-2 and TRBJ1-2, with D unclear. Between the trimmed V and J ends, which lost 1 base and 8 bases, there was a span of 11 bases. This CDR3 has 13 amino acids. Germline lookup yields CDR1 SGHTA and CDR2 FQGNSA. CDR3 DNA sequence: TGTGCCAGCAGCTTAGGCCAGCTAGGAGGCTACACCTTC. It encodes CASSLGQLGGYTF.